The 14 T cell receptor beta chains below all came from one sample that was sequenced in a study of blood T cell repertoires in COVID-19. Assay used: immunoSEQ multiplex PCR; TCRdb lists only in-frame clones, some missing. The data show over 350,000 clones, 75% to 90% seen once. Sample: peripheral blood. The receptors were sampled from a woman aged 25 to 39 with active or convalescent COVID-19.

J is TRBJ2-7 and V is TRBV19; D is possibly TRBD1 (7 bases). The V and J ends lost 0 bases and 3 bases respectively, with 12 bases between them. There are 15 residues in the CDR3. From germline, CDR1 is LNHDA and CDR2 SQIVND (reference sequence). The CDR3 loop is CASSIENRGGYEQYF. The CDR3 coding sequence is TGTGCCAGTAGTATAGAGAACAGGGGAGGCTACGAGCAGTACTTC.

The CDR3 region is CASSHASLLTGVHGYTF. The CDR3 DNA follows: TGTGCCAGCAGCCACGCTTCCCTACTGACAGGGGTACATGGCTACACCTTC. V usage is TRBV3-1 (or the pseudogene TRBV3-2) and J usage is TRBJ1-2, with 8 bases that match TRBD1. Germline V gene data show CDR1 as LGHDT and CDR2 as YNNKEL (reference sequence). The CDR3 is 17 amino acids. The trim removed 3 bases at V and 6 bases at J, leaving 15 bases unmatched.

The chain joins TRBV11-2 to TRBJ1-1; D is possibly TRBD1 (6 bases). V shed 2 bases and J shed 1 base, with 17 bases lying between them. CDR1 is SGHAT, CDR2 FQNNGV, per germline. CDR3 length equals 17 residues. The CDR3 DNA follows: TGTGCCAGCAGCTTATATAGGTTGGGGACACCGAACACTGAAGCTTTCTTT. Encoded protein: CASSLYRLGTPNTEAFF.

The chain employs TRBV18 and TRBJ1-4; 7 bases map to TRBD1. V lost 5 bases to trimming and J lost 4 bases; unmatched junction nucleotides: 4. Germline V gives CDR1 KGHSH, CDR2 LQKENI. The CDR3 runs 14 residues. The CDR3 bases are TGTGCCAGCTCAGCCGGGACAGTTAATGAAAAACTGTTTTTT. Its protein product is CASSAGTVNEKLFF.

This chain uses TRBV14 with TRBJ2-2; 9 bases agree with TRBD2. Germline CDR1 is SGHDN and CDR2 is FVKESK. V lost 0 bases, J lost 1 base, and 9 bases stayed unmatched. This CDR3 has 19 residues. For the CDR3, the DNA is TGTGCCAGCAGCCAAGACCTTTTGTATAGCGGGGGGAACACCGGGGAGCTGTTTTTT. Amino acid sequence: CASSQDLLYSGGNTGELFF.

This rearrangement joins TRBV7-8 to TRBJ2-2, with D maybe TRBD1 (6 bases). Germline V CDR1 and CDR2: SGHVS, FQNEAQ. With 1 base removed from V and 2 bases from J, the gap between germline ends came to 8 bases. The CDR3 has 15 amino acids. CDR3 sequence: CASSLEDSNTGELFF. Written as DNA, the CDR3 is TGTGCCAGCAGCTTAGAGGACAGCAACACCGGGGAGCTGTTTTTT.

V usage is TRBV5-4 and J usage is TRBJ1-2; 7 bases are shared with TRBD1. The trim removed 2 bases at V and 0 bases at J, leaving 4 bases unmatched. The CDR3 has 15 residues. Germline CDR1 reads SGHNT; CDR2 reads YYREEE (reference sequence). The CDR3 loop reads CASSFTGEPNYGYTF. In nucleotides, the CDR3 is TGTGCCAGCAGCTTTACAGGGGAACCTAACTATGGCTACACCTTC.

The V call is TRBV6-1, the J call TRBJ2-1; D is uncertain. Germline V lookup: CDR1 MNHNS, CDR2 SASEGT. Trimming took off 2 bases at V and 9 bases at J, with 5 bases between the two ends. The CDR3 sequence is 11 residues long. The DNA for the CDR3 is TGTGCCAGCAGTGAATGGGCTGAGCAGTTCTTC. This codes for CASSEWAEQFF.

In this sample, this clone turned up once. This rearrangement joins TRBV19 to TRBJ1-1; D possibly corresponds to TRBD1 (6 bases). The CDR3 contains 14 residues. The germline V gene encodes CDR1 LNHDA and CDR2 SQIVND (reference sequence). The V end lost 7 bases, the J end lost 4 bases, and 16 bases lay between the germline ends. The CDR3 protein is CASTPTGGFTEAFF. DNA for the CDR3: TGTGCCAGTACCCCCACGGGGGGCTTCACTGAAGCTTTCTTT. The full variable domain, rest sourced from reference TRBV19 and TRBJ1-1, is DGGITQSPKYLFRKEGQNVTLSCEQNLNHDAMYWYRQDPGQGLRLIYYSQIVNDFQKGDIAEGYSVSREKKESFPLTVTSAQKNPTAFYLCASTPTGGFTEAFFGQGTRLTVV.

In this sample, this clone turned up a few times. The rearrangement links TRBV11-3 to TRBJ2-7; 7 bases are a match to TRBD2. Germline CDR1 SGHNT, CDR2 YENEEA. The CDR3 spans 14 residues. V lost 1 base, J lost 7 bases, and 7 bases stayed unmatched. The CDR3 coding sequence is TGTGCCAGCAGCTTAGCTAGCGGTCCATTTGAGCAGTACTTC. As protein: CASSLASGPFEQYF.

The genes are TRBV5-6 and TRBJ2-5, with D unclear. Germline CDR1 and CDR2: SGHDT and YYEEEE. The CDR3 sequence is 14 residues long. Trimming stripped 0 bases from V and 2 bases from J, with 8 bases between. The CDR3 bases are TGTGCCAGCAGCTTGGGCAGTCCACAAGAGACCCAGTACTTC. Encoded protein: CASSLGSPQETQYF.

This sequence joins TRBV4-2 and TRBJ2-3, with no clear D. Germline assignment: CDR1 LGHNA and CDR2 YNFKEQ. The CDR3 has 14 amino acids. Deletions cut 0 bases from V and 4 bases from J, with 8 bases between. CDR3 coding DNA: TGTGCCAGCAGCCAAGATTCGGTAGCAGATACGCAGTATTTT. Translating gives CASSQDSVADTQYF.

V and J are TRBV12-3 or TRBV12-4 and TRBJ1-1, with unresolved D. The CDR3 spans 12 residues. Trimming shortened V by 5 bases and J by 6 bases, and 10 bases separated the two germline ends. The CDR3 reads CASSRLGSEAFF. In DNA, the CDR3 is TGTGCCAGCAGTCGTTTGGGCTCTGAAGCTTTCTTT.

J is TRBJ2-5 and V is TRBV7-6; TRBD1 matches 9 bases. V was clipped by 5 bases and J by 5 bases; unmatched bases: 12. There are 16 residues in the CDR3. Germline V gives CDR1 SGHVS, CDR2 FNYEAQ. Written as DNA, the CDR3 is TGTGCCAGCAGCCCAAAAGGACAGGGGTCCTGGGAGACCCAGTACTTC. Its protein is CASSPKGQGSWETQYF.